This T cell receptor (beta chain) derives from a study of shared clonotypes between healthy human individuals. Study-wide background: The plates for each donor numbered three CD4 naive, three CD4 memory, two CD8 naive and one CD8 memory. Findings and limits, study-wide: A generally larger estimated richness was seen in naive subsets than in memory subsets. Of the naive CD4 clonotypes, approximately 5% were shared across a handful of donors. Blood was the only sampled material, and tissue repertoires likely differ.

Positively selected for CCR7, the CD45RO-negative cells used as naive CD8 cells excluded terminally differentiated effector memory CD45RA+ cells. Some clones are missing from TCRdb's copy, which holds only in-frame ones; the method was immunoSEQ multiplex PCR. The table includes approximately 1.9 million clones, 90% to 95% detected once. Remarks on this clone: Antigen unknown.

In germline, CDR1 is SGHDN, CDR2 FVKESK. V lost 4 bases, J lost 7 bases, and 12 bases stayed unmatched. There are 16 residues in the CDR3. The receptor was derived from a man aged 18 to 30 in good health. Some clones in this sample may be carry-over from other donors' samples. The rearrangement uses TRBV14 and TRBJ2-1, with 8 bases identical to TRBD2. The sample consisted of naive CD8+ T cells from PBMCs. The CDR3 DNA follows: TGTGCCAGCAGCCCAGGACTAGCCGAACCTAGGAATGAGCAGTTCTTC. Translating gives CASSPGLAEPRNEQFF. The variable domain in full, completed from reference TRBV14 and TRBJ2-1, reads EAGVTQFPSHSVIEKGQTVTLRCDPISGHDNLYWYRRVMGKEIKFLLHFVKESKQDESGMPNNRFLAERTGGTYSTLKVQPAELEDSGVYFCASSPGLAEPRNEQFFGPGTRLTVL.